The source of this T cell receptor beta chain is a study of T cell clones after liver transplantation. Alloreactive TCRbeta sequences came from sequencing proliferating CFSE-low cells in the MLR. By share, this clone ranks as medium-sized (0.01 to 0.1%). Its antigen is undetermined. Repertoires were generated with immunoSEQ multiplex PCR, while TCRdb's copy carries only in-frame clones and drops some. Of 4,500 to 6,000 clones listed, about 31% are singletons. The sequence was collected from a human patient who received a liver transplant. Some of the T cells may derive from the graft donor. Material: CD4+ T cells from cultured PBMCs.

This chain's CDR3 is CASSVGHLIPGNTIYF. The CDR3 DNA is TGTGCCAGCAGTGTAGGACACCTTATCCCTGGAAACACCATATATTTT. This chain uses TRBV27 with TRBJ1-3; D possibly corresponds to TRBD1 (5 bases). The V gene lost 5 bases and the J gene lost 2 bases, with 16 bases spanning the gap. The CDR3 is made up of 16 amino acids. CDR1 MNHEY and CDR2 SMNVEV come from the germline V gene (reference sequence).